These 3 T cell receptor beta chains were all obtained from the same sample, sequenced in a study of naive CD8 T cells in extremely preterm neonates (TCRdb year 2017). The preterm samples were obtained from several extremely preterm deliveries at roughly 23-28 weeks of gestation. Overall study outcomes, separate from this receptor: Compared with the older groups, preterm CDR3s were shorter and closer to germline, carrying fewer N additions and showing less junctional trimming.

Receptor libraries were prepared by the immunoSEQ multiplex PCR assay. Entries here come from immuneACCESS through TCRdb and include only in-frame sequences with V and J called. Some clones fail to appear in such tables; in the studies checked, an unresolved V gene covers under half of the shortfall, and the cause of the remainder is unknown. The sample table shows tens of thousands of clones, and approximately 88% are seen once. The top ten constitute roughly 0.99% of the sample. Their antigens are not known. Sequencing used naive CD8+ T cells from cord blood. These receptors came from a boy who was born preterm.

This chain links TRBV27 with TRBJ2-2; unclear D gene. The germline V gene encodes CDR1 MNHEY and CDR2 SMNVEV (reference sequence). Trimming took off 2 bases at V and 4 bases at J, with 2 bases between the two ends. The CDR3 extends over 12 amino acids. This chain's CDR3 is CASSLITGELFF. Here the CDR3 DNA reads TGTGCCAGCAGTTTAATCACCGGGGAGCTGTTTTTT.

V is TRBV7-2 and J is TRBJ2-5; 11 bases agree with TRBD1. Germline V CDR1 and CDR2: SGHTA, FQGNSA. Germline trimming cut 0 bases from V and 6 bases from J; bases unmatched to any gene: 9. This CDR3 is 17 amino acids long. The CDR3 sequence is CASSLAGLGQGGKTQYF. CDR3 bases: TGTGCCAGCAGCTTAGCGGGTTTGGGACAGGGGGGAAAGACCCAGTACTTC.

About this clone itself: Other nucleotide sequences in the sample specify the same CDR3. The chain is built from TRBV9 and TRBJ1-2; the D is unclear. Per germline, CDR1 SGDLS and CDR2 YYNGEE. Trimming pared 3 bases from V and 1 base from J, leaving 1 base between. This CDR3 spans 11 amino acids. The CDR3 sequence: CASSDNYGYTF. The CDR3, as DNA: TGTGCCAGCAGCGATAACTATGGCTACACCTTC.